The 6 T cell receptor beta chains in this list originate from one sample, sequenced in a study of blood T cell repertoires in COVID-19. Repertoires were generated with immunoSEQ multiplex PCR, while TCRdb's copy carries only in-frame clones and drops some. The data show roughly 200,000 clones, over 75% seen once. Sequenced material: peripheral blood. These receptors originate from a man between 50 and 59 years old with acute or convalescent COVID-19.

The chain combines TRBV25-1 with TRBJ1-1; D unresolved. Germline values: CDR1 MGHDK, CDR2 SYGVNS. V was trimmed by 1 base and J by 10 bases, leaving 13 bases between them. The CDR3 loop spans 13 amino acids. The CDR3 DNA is TGTGCCAGCAGTGAATCGGGAGGGAGCGGAGCTTTCTTT. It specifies CASSESGGSGAFF.

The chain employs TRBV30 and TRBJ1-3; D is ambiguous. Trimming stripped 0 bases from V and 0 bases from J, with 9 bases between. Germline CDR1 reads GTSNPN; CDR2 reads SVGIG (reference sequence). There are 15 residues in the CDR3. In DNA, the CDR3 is TGTGCCTGGAGTGTCGGCGGGTCCTCTGGAAACACCATATATTTT. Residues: CAWSVGGSSGNTIYF.

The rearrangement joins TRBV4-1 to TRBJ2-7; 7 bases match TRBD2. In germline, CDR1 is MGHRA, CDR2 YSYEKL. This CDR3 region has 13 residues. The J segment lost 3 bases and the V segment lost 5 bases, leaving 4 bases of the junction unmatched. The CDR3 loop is CASSSGLVYEQYF. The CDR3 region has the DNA TGCGCCAGCAGCTCAGGACTAGTCTACGAGCAGTACTTC.

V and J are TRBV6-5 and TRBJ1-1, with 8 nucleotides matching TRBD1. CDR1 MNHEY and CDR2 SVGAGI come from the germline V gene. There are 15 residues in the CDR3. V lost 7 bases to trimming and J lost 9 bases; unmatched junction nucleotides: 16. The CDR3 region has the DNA TGTGCCAGCACGGGACAGGTAGTACGAAATTCTAAAGCTTTCTTT. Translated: CASTGQVVRNSKAFF.

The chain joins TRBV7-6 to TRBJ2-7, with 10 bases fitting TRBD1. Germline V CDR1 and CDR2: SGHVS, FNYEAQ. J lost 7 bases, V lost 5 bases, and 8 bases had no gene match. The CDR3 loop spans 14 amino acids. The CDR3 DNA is TGTGCCAGCAGCCCCCGGGACAGGGGCTGGGAGCAGTACTTC. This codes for CASSPRDRGWEQYF.

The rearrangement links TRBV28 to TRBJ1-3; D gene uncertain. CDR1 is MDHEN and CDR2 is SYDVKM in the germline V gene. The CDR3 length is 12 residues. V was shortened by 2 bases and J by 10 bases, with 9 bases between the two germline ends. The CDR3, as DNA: TGTGCCAGCAGTTTACCCTCCGGGACCATATATTTT. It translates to CASSLPSGTIYF.